The source of this T cell receptor (beta chain) is a study of T cell responses to AZD1222 COVID-19 vaccine. TCRdb keeps only in-frame clones here, not all; method: immunoSEQ multiplex PCR. Of roughly 13,000 clones listed, 84% were seen once; the top ten hold about two fifths. This clonotype was obtained from an adult who received the AZD1222 COVID-19 vaccine. Sequenced material: peripheral blood, taken 28 days after the second AZD1222 dose.

CDR3 loop: CATRSQGQSFSGNTIYF. For the CDR3, the DNA is TGTGCCACAAGGTCACAGGGGCAATCCTTTTCTGGAAACACCATATATTTT. This sequence joins TRBV10-3 and TRBJ1-3; 7 nucleotides agree with TRBD1. Germline assignment: CDR1 ENHRY and CDR2 SYGVKD. V lost 10 bases and J lost 1; bases outside the gene matches: 16. CDR3 length: 17 residues.